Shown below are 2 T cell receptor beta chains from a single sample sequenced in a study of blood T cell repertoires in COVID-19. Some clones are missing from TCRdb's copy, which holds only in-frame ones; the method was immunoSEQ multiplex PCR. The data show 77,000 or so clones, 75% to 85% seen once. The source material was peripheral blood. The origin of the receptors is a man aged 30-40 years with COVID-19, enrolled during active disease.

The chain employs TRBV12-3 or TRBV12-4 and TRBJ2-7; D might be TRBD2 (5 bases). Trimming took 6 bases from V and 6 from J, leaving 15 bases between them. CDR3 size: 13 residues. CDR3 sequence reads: CASSFGSWREQYF. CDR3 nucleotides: TGTGCCAGCAGCTTTGGGAGTTGGCGCGAGCAGTACTTC.

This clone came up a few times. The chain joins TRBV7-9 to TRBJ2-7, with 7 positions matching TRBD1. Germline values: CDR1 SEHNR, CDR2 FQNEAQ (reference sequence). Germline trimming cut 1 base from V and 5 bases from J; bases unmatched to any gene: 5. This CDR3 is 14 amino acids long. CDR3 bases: TGTGCCAGCAGCTTAGGAGGGGGCAATGACGAGCAGTACTTC. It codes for CASSLGGGNDEQYF.